This T cell receptor (beta chain) was recorded in a study of early T cells in non-severe SARS-CoV-2 infection. Study context: The chains were unpaired, and the sequenced material was bulk RNA from unsorted whole blood.

Researchers attached unique molecular identifiers to individual cDNA molecules. TCRdb analysed the 5' RACE reads with MiXCR anew, one entry per CDR3 protein. The data show approximately 89,000 distinct CDR3 sequences, with about 14% seen just once and roughly 3% held by the top ten. This clonotype was seen only a few times. Its specificity is not known. The study's findings and limits: Lookups in VDJdb leaned toward anti-spike CD8 responses and missed private and CD4 specificities.

Germline CDR1 reads LNHDA; CDR2 reads SQIVND (reference sequence). V was clipped by 1 base and J by 1 base, with 3 bases between them. There are 13 residues in the CDR3. The chain is built from TRBV19 and TRBJ2-3, with D uncertain. The TCR originated in an adult who was a healthcare worker with PCR-confirmed SARS-CoV-2 infection or an uninfected control (not recorded which). Material: whole blood. The CDR3 DNA sequence: TGTGCCAGTAGTATAGCGGGCACAGATACGCAGTATTTT. This codes for CASSIAGTDTQYF. The entire variable domain, with the rest obtained from reference TRBV19 and TRBJ2-3, is as follows: DGGITQSPKYLFRKEGQNVTLSCEQNLNHDAMYWYRQDPGQGLRLIYYSQIVNDFQKGDIAEGYSVSREKKESFPLTVTSAQKNPTAFYLCASSIAGTDTQYFGPGTRLTVL.